What follows are 11 T cell receptor beta chains derived from one specimen sequenced in a study of shared clonotypes between healthy human individuals. TCRdb's table, derived via immunoSEQ multiplex PCR, lists solely in-frame clones and lacks some. The sample shows more than 850,000 clones, around three quarters of them seen only once. The sequenced material came from memory CD4+ T cells from PBMCs. Subset given: CD45RA-negative fraction. The receptor source for this set is a man between 18 and 29 years old in good health. Some clones in this sample may be carry-over from other donors' samples.

The chain recombines TRBV30 with TRBJ1-3; D remains ambiguous. CDR3 length: 14 residues. The ends were cut back, 3 bases at V and 0 bases at J, with 9 bases in the middle. From germline, CDR1 is GTSNPN and CDR2 SVGIG (reference sequence). This chain's CDR3 is CAWSWLLSGNTIYF. The CDR3 nucleotides read TGTGCCTGGAGCTGGCTGCTCTCTGGAAACACCATATATTTT.

This clone came up a few times. CDR3 protein: CASSPLPTSGRPFDNEQFF. In nucleotides, the CDR3 is TGTGCCAGCAGCCCCCTCCCGACTAGCGGGAGACCATTTGACAATGAGCAGTTCTTC. V gene TRBV14 combines with J gene TRBJ2-1; 12 bases fit TRBD2. The CDR3 has 19 residues. V shed 4 bases, J shed 5 bases, and the junction held 15 bases outside the gene matches. Germline-derived CDR1 and CDR2 are SGHDN and FVKESK.

This clone showed up just a few times. This sequence joins TRBV5-1 and TRBJ2-2, with 10 bases that match TRBD2. The CDR3 runs to 16 residues. Germline trimming cut 4 bases from V and 5 bases from J; bases unmatched to any gene: 8. From germline, CDR1 is SGHRS and CDR2 YFSETQ. This chain's CDR3 is CASSLVPSGRTGELFF. The CDR3 region has the DNA TGCGCCAGCAGCCTGGTGCCTAGCGGGAGAACCGGGGAGCTGTTTTTT. Full variable domain (rest looked up from reference TRBV5-1 and TRBJ2-2): KAGVTQTPRYLIKTRGQQVTLSCSPISGHRSVSWYQQTPGQGLQFLFEYFSETQRNKGNFPGRFSGRQFSNSRSEMNVSTLELGDSALYLCASSLVPSGRTGELFFGEGSRLTVL.

The chain employs TRBV7-9 and TRBJ2-2, with 10 bases that match TRBD2. CDR1 and CDR2 (germline): SEHNR, FQNEAQ (reference sequence). The CDR3 is made up of 14 amino acids. The CDR3 DNA is TGTGCGAGTGGGGCTAGCGGGAGTTCCGGGGAGCTGTTTTTT. Its translation: CASGASGSSGELFF.

The rearrangement uses TRBV9 and TRBJ2-2; 8 positions agree with TRBD2. Germline CDR1 SGDLS, CDR2 YYNGEE. The CDR3 runs to 17 residues. V gave up 0 bases and J gave up 1 base; unmatched junction bases: 5. CDR3 amino acids: CASSVAGLVGNTGELFF. CDR3 coding DNA: TGTGCCAGCAGCGTAGCGGGACTAGTCGGGAACACCGGGGAGCTGTTTTTT.

V and J are TRBV5-1 and TRBJ2-1, with D unclear. The germline V and J ends were trimmed by 7 bases and 0 bases, with 14 bases remaining between them. The CDR3 is made up of 15 amino acids. CDR1 is SGHRS, CDR2 YFSETQ, per germline. The CDR3 region is CASASGASSYNEQFF. CDR3 bases: TGCGCCAGCGCCAGTGGCGCTAGCTCCTACAATGAGCAGTTCTTC.

The rearrangement uses TRBV7-2 and TRBJ1-3; 9 nucleotides match TRBD1. The germline V gene encodes CDR1 SGHTA and CDR2 FQGNSA. This CDR3 has 15 residues. J was trimmed by 2 bases and V by 5 bases; bases with no gene match: 4. The chain's CDR3 is CASSRRQGAGNTIYF. CDR3 nucleotide sequence: TGTGCCAGCAGCCGCAGACAGGGGGCTGGAAACACCATATATTTT.

J is TRBJ1-2 and V is TRBV5-1; D remains ambiguous. V dropped 2 bases and J dropped 4 bases, with 12 bases sitting between them. Per germline, CDR1 SGHRS and CDR2 YFSETQ. This CDR3 is 14 amino acids long. CDR3 sequence: CASSFQGRLYGYTF. The CDR3 nucleotides are TGCGCCAGCAGCTTCCAAGGACGGCTCTATGGCTACACCTTC.

The rearrangement links TRBV19 to TRBJ2-1; possibly TRBD1 for D (6 bases). This CDR3 spans 14 amino acids. From germline, CDR1 is LNHDA and CDR2 SQIVND (reference sequence). The V end lost 4 bases, the J end lost 2 bases, and 9 bases lay between the germline ends. CDR3 in DNA: TGTGCCAGTAGTAGGCAGGGGACCTACAATGAGCAGTTCTTC. Translation: CASSRQGTYNEQFF.

V usage is TRBV2 and J usage is TRBJ2-5; TRBD2 matches at 10 bases. Germline V CDR1 and CDR2: SNHLY, FYNNEI. The CDR3 length is 18 residues. The V segment lost 7 bases and the J segment 0 bases; nucleotides outside the gene matches: 14. The CDR3 coding sequence is TGTGCCAGCACACCCTACTCCGGGACTAGCGCGTACCAAGAGACCCAGTACTTC. Its protein product is CASTPYSGTSAYQETQYF.

V gene TRBV6-1 combines with J gene TRBJ1-1, with D perhaps matching TRBD1 (6 bases). Trimming pared 1 base from V and 4 bases from J, leaving 13 bases between. Germline-derived CDR1 and CDR2 are MNHNS and SASEGT. The CDR3 runs 15 residues. CDR3 sequence reads: CASSEGVLRGTEAFF. In DNA, the CDR3 is TGTGCCAGCAGTGAAGGGGTCCTCAGGGGCACTGAAGCTTTCTTT.